Sequencing of this T cell receptor (beta chain) was carried out in a study of blood T cell repertoires in COVID-19. Authors' analysis steps: Quantification of nucleated cells was approximated via reference gene primer amplification. Here immunoSEQ multiplex PCR was the method, and the copy in TCRdb shows in-frame clones only, minus some. V and J calls and clone size follow that table, whereas D and trimming were derived from the DNA. The sample carries 150,000 to 200,000 clones, about 88% recorded once. The J segment lost 1 base and the V segment lost 5 bases, leaving 7 bases of the junction unmatched. The CDR3 loop spans 19 amino acids. CDR1 SGHNT and CDR2 YENEEA come from the germline V gene.

The sample consisted of peripheral blood. This chain joins TRBV11-3 and TRBJ2-2, with 16 bases identical to TRBD2. This receptor was obtained from a man between 60 and 75 years old with COVID-19, enrolled during active disease. The CDR3 DNA sequence: TGTGCCAGCAGCCTTGGGACTAGCGGGAGGGCCCTGAACACCGGGGAGCTGTTTTTT. Amino acid sequence: CASSLGTSGRALNTGELFF.